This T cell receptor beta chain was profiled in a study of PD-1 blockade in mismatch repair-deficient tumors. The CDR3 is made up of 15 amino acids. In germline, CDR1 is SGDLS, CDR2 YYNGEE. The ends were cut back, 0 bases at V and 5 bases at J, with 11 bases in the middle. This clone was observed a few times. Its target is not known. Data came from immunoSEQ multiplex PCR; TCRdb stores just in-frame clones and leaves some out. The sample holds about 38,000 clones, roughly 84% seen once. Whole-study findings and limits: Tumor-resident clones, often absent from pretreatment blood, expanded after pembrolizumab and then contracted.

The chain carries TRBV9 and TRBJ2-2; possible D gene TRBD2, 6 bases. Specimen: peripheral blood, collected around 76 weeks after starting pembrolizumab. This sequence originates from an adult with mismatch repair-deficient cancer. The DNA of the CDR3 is TGTGCCAGCAGCGTAGGGCCCGGGGGAACCGGGGAGCTGTTTTTT. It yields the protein CASSVGPGGTGELFF.